This TCR beta chain was captured by sequencing in a study of blood T cell repertoires in COVID-19. Background on the study: Sites across the United States, Italy and Spain contributed samples from acute and convalescent COVID-19. T cells, B-cell-depleted T cells, or PBMCs provided the cDNA or gDNA that served as material.

As processed by the authors: Estimates of nucleated cell counts were drawn from the amplification of reference gene primers. Measured with immunoSEQ multiplex PCR; TCRdb has only the in-frame clones, and not every one. Clonal size and the V and J genes are those of that table, whereas D and trimming came from the DNA. The table lists about 210,000 clones, about 91% of them singletons. Germline CDR1 reads SQVTM; CDR2 reads ANQGSEA. The germline V and J ends were trimmed by 6 bases and 6 bases, with 6 bases remaining between them. The CDR3 is 10 residues long. This chain connects TRBV29-1 to TRBJ2-1; D remains ambiguous. What was sequenced was peripheral blood. The clonotype was recovered from a man younger than 40 with acute or convalescent COVID-19. The CDR3 sequence is CSVAINEQFF. CDR3 bases: TGCAGCGTCGCGATCAATGAGCAGTTCTTC.